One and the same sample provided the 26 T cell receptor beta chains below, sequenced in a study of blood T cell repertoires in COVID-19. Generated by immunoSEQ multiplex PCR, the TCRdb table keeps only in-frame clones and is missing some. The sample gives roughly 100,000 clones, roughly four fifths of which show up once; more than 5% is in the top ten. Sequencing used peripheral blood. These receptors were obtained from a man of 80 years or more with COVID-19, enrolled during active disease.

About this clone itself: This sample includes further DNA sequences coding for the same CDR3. The CDR3 nucleotides read TGTGCCAGCAGCCAAGCGGGTCGGGGTACTGAAGCTTTCTTT. Its translation: CASSQAGRGTEAFF. This rearrangement joins TRBV3-1 (or the pseudogene TRBV3-2) to TRBJ1-1, with unresolved D. The V and J ends lost 1 base and 5 bases respectively, with 11 bases between them. The CDR3 covers 14 residues. Germline CDR1 is LGHDT and CDR2 is YNNKEL (reference sequence).

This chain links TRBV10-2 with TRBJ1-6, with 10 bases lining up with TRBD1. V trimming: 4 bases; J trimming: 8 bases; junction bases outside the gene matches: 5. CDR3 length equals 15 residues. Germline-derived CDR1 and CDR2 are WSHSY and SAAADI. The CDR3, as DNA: TGCGCCAGCAGTGGGGACAGGGGTCCCTATTCACCCCTCCACTTT. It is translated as CASSGDRGPYSPLHF.

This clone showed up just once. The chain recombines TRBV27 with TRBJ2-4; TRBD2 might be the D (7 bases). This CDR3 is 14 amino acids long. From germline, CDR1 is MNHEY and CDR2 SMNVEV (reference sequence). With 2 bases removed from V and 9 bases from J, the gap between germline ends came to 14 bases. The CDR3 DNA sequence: TGTGCCAGCAGTTTAAGAGGGAGGGGGAGCATTCAGTACTTC. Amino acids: CASSLRGRGSIQYF.

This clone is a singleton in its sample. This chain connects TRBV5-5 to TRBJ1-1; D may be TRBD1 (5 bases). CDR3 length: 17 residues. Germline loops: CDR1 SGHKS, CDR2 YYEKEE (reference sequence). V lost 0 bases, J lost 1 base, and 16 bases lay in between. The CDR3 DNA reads TGTGCCAGCAGCTTGGAAGGTGACAGCCGAAGGAACACTGAAGCTTTCTTT. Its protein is CASSLEGDSRRNTEAFF.

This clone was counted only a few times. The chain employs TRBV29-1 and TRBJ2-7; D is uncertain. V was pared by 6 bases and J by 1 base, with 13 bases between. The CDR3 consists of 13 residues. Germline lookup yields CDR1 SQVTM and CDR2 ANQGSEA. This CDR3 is CSVEFTESYEQYF. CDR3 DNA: TGCAGCGTCGAGTTCACGGAGTCCTACGAGCAGTACTTC.

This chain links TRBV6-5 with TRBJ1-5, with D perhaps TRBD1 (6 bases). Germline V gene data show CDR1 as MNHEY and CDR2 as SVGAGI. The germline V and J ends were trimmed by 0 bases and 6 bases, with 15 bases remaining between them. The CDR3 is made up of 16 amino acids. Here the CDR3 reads CASSYSMGGAGQPQHF. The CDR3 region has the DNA TGTGCCAGCAGTTACTCGATGGGGGGGGCAGGTCAGCCCCAGCATTTT.

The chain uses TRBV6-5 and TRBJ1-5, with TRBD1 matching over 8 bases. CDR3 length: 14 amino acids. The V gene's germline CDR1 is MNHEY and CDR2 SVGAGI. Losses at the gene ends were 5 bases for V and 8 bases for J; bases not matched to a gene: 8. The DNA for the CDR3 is TGTGCCAGCAGTAGGGACAGGCTGGGGGAGCCCCAGCATTTT. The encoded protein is CASSRDRLGEPQHF.

Here the CDR3 reads CASSLRDRGHATNEKLFF. CDR3 nucleotides: TGCGCCAGCAGCCTCCGGGACAGGGGGCATGCAACTAATGAAAAACTGTTTTTT. This rearrangement joins TRBV5-1 to TRBJ1-4; 12 nucleotides agree with TRBD1. V was pared by 4 bases and J by 0 bases, with 7 bases of the junction left unmatched. Germline CDR1 is SGHRS and CDR2 is YFSETQ. The CDR3 spans 18 residues.

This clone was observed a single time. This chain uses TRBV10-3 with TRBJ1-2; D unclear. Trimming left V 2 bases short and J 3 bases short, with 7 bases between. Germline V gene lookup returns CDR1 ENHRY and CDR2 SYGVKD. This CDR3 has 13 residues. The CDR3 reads CAISEVSDYGYTF. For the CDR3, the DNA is TGTGCCATCAGTGAGGTTTCGGACTATGGCTACACCTTC.

The CDR3 DNA is TGTGCCAGCAGTTCGGACACTTACAATCAGCCCCAGCATTTT. Translation gives CASSSDTYNQPQHF. The chain combines TRBV6-5 with TRBJ1-5, with D possibly being TRBD1 (5 bases). Looked up from germline, CDR1 is MNHEY and CDR2 is SVGAGI. CDR3 length: 14 residues. The V end lost 4 bases, the J end lost 3 bases, and 10 bases lay between the germline ends.

The CDR3: CASSYSWPYYEQYF. The CDR3 nucleotides read TGTGCCAGCAGTTACTCGTGGCCGTACTACGAGCAGTACTTC. The chain employs TRBV6-5 and TRBJ2-7; D remains unclear. The CDR3 sequence is 14 residues long. Germline-derived CDR1 and CDR2 are MNHEY and SVGAGI. V lost 0 bases to trimming and J lost 3 bases, with 9 bases between them.

The CDR3 coding sequence is TGTGCCAGTAGTACCGCCTCGGACAACCAAGAGACCCAGTACTTC. This gives the protein CASSTASDNQETQYF. The V gene is TRBV19, the J gene TRBJ2-5, with D maybe TRBD1 (5 bases). CDR1 and CDR2 from the germline V gene are LNHDA and SQIVND (reference sequence). Trimming left V 4 bases short and J 0 bases short, with 12 bases between. The CDR3 loop spans 15 amino acids.

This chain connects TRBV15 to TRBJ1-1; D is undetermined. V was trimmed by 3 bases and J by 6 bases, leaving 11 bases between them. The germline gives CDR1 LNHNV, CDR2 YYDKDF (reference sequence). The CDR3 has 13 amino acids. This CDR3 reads CATSSPWTAEAFF. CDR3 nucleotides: TGTGCCACCAGCAGCCCTTGGACTGCTGAAGCTTTCTTT.

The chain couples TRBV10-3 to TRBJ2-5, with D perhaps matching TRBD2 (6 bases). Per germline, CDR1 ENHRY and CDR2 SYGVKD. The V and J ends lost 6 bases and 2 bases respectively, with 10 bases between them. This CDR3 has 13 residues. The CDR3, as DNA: TGTGCCATCAGCGCCGGGACTCAAGAGACCCAGTACTTC. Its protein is CAISAGTQETQYF.

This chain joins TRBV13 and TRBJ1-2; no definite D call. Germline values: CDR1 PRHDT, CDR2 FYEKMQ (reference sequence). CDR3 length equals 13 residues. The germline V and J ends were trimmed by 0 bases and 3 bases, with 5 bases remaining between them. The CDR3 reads CASSLGRDYGYTF. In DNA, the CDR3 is TGTGCCAGCAGCTTAGGGAGGGACTATGGCTACACCTTC.

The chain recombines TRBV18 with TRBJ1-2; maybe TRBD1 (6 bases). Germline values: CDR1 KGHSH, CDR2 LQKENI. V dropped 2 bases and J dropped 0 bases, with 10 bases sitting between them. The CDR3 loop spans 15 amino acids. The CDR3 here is CASSPEQGTNYGYTF. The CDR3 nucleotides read TGTGCCAGCTCACCAGAACAGGGAACTAACTATGGCTACACCTTC.

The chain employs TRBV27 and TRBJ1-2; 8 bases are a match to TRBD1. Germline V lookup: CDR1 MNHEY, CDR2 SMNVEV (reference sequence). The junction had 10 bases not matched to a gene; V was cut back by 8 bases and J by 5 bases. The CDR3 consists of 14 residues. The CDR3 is CASWKGDRTYGYTF. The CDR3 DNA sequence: TGTGCCAGCTGGAAGGGGGACAGGACTTATGGCTACACCTTC.

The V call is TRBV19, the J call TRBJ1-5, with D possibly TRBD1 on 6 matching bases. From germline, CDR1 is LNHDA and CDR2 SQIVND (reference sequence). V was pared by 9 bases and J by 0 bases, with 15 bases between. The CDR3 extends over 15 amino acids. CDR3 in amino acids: CASVKQGYSNQPQHF. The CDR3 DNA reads TGTGCCAGCGTCAAACAGGGTTATAGCAATCAGCCCCAGCATTTT. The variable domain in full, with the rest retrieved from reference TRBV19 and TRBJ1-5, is DGGITQSPKYLFRKEGQNVTLSCEQNLNHDAMYWYRQDPGQGLRLIYYSQIVNDFQKGDIAEGYSVSREKKESFPLTVTSAQKNPTAFYLCASVKQGYSNQPQHFGDGTRLSIL.

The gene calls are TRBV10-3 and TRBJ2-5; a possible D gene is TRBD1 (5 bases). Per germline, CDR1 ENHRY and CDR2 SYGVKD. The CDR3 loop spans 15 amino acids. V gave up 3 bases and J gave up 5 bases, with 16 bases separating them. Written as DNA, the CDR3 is TGTGCCATCAGTGATGAGGCAGGGCTGTGGGAGACCCAGTACTTC. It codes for CAISDEAGLWETQYF.

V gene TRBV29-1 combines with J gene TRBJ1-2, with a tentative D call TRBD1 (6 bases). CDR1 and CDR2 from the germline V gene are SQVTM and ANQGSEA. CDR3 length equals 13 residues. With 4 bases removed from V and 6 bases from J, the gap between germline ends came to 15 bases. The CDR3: CSVAHRELDGYTF. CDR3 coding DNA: TGCAGCGTTGCCCACAGGGAATTGGATGGCTACACCTTC.

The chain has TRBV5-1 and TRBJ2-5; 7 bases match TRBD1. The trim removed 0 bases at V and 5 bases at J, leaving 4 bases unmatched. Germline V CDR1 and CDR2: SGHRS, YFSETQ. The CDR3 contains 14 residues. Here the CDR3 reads CASSLGDRVETQYF. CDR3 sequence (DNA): TGCGCCAGCAGCTTGGGCGACAGGGTTGAGACCCAGTACTTC.

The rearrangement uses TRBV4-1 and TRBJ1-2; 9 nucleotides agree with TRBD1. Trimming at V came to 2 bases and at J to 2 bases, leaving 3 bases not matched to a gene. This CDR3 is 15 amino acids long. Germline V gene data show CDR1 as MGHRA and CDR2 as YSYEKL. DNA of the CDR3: TGCGCCAGCAGCCAATTTGGGACAGGGAACTATGGCTACACCTTC. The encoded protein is CASSQFGTGNYGYTF.

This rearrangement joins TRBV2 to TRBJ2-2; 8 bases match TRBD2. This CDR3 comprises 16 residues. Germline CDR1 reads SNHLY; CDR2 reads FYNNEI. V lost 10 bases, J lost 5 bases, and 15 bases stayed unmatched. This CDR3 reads CAIRHGAGVVTGELFF. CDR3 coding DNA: TGTGCCATTCGGCACGGAGCGGGAGTGGTAACCGGGGAGCTGTTTTTT.

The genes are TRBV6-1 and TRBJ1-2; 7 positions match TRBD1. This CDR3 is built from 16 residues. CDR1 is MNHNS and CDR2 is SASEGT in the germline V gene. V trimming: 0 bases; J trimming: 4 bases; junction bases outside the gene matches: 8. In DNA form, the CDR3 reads TGTGCCAGCAGTGAAGCGTTCCAGGACAGGAGCTATGGCTACACCTTC. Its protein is CASSEAFQDRSYGYTF.

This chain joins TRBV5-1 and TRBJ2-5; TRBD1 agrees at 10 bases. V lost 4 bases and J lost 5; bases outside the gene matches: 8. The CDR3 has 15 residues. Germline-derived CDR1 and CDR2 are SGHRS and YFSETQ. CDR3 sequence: CASSIPGTGVETQYF. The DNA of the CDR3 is TGCGCCAGCAGCATACCGGGGACAGGGGTGGAGACCCAGTACTTC.

As DNA, the CDR3 is TGCAGCGCCATACTAGCGGGAGGGCCTGAGACCCAGTACTTC. Translating it yields CSAILAGGPETQYF. The chain employs TRBV29-1 and TRBJ2-5, with TRBD2 matching over 13 bases. V shed 7 bases, J shed 5 bases, and the junction held 7 bases outside the gene matches. The CDR3 covers 14 residues. Germline CDR1 reads SQVTM; CDR2 reads ANQGSEA.